These 7 T cell receptor beta chains came from one sample sequenced in a study of PD-L1 blockade in urothelial cancer. Noted time point: peripheral blood 6 weeks after treatment start. TCRdb's copy holds only in-frame clones and misses some; the assay was immunoSEQ multiplex PCR. In the table there are approximately 120,000 clones, about 82% of which are singletons. Sequenced material: PBMCs, taken around atezolizumab (anti-PD-L1) treatment. These receptors all stem from a man over 45 with urothelial cancer.

The J gene is TRBJ1-2, the V gene TRBV7-9; 7 positions agree with TRBD1. Germline V lookup: CDR1 SEHNR, CDR2 FQNEAQ (reference sequence). This CDR3 has 13 amino acids. V lost 6 bases, J lost 4 bases, and 5 bases stayed unmatched. The CDR3 is CASSLGQIYGYTF. The CDR3 DNA reads TGTGCCAGCAGTCTGGGACAGATCTATGGCTACACCTTC.

The chain recombines TRBV5-1 with TRBJ1-6; the D gene is possibly TRBD1 (5 bases). This CDR3 is 16 amino acids long. Trimming took 0 bases from V and 7 from J, leaving 14 bases between them. The V gene's germline CDR1 is SGHRS and CDR2 YFSETQ. DNA for the CDR3: TGCGCCAGCAGCTTGGCCGGGGGGAGCGGCAATTCACCCCTCCACTTT. Protein product: CASSLAGGSGNSPLHF.

This clone turned up a few times. The rearrangement joins TRBV7-9 to TRBJ1-1; no reliable D call. V lost 2 bases to trimming and J lost 2 bases, with 9 bases between them. From germline, CDR1 is SEHNR and CDR2 FQNEAQ (reference sequence). The CDR3 extends over 14 amino acids. The CDR3 DNA is TGTGCCAGCAGCTTAACTGGGAGCAACACTGAAGCTTTCTTT. Protein sequence: CASSLTGSNTEAFF.

The table lists this clone with a count of one. The chain uses TRBV11-2 and TRBJ1-1; 7 bases agree with TRBD1. CDR3 length: 14 amino acids. Germline CDR1 is SGHAT and CDR2 is FQNNGV. V gave up 5 bases and J gave up 4 bases; unmatched junction bases: 7. For the CDR3, the DNA is TGTGCCAGCAGCCTGGACAGGACAAGCACTGAAGCTTTCTTT. Its translation is CASSLDRTSTEAFF. Full variable domain (rest looked up from reference TRBV11-2 and TRBJ1-1): EAGVAQSPRYKIIEKRQSVAFWCNPISGHATLYWYQQILGQGPKLLIQFQNNGVVDDSQLPKDRFSAERLKGVDSTLKIQPAKLEDSAVYLCASSLDRTSTEAFFGQGTRLTVV.

The chain combines TRBV5-1 with TRBJ2-2; 8 bases are shared with TRBD1. The V gene's germline CDR1 is SGHRS and CDR2 YFSETQ. The V gene end was trimmed by 4 bases and the J gene end by 7 bases; junction bases not matched to a gene: 6. CDR3 length: 14 amino acids. CDR3 nucleotides: TGCGCCAGCAGCATGGACAGGGCTGGCGGGGAGCTGTTTTTT. Its protein is CASSMDRAGGELFF.

The chain recombines TRBV5-1 with TRBJ2-7; a weak D match, TRBD2 (5 bases). Deletions cut 1 base from V and 3 bases from J, with 8 bases between. Germline values: CDR1 SGHRS, CDR2 YFSETQ. This CDR3 spans 13 amino acids. The CDR3 DNA reads as TGCGCCAGCAGCTTGACGGGAAACTACGAGCAGTACTTC. As protein: CASSLTGNYEQYF.

The V gene is TRBV7-9, the J gene TRBJ2-1; D is unclear. The CDR3 has 18 amino acids. V lost 5 bases and J 5 bases, leaving 25 bases between the germline ends. Germline CDR1 is SEHNR and CDR2 is FQNEAQ (reference sequence). This chain's CDR3 is CASSQGDSAARGDNEQFF. The CDR3, as DNA: TGTGCCAGCAGCCAAGGTGATAGTGCGGCCAGAGGCGACAATGAGCAGTTCTTC.